The 8 T cell receptor beta chains below come from one sample, sequenced in a study of cytomegalovirus exposure and HLA in healthy donors. PCR primers comprised 60 Vbeta and 13 Jbeta primers. Libraries were prepared by immunoSEQ multiplex PCR; TCRdb keeps only in-frame clonotypes and omits some of them. The sample has about 190,000 clones, around 75% seen once. Material: PBMCs. Every receptor here comes from a woman aged 25 to 39 in good health and CMV-seropositive.

This clone was observed a single time. The V and J genes are TRBV28 and TRBJ2-5, with 8 positions matching TRBD2. This CDR3 has 18 amino acids. The V segment lost 1 base and the J segment 4 bases; nucleotides outside the gene matches: 14. Germline CDR1 is MDHEN and CDR2 is SYDVKM. This CDR3 is CASSLFSGRAGAAETQYF. The CDR3 DNA reads TGTGCCAGCAGTTTATTCTCCGGTCGAGCGGGAGCAGCAGAGACCCAGTACTTC.

The chain has TRBV19 and TRBJ1-3; D might be TRBD1 (6 bases). This CDR3 has 18 amino acids. V dropped 10 bases and J dropped 5 bases, with 30 bases sitting between them. Germline V gene data show CDR1 as LNHDA and CDR2 as SQIVND (reference sequence). DNA of the CDR3: TGTGCCACCATCCCCGGCAGTACCGACTTGGGGGCCCGAAACACCATATATTTT. This encodes CATIPGSTDLGARNTIYF. Combining the CDR3 with reference TRBV19 and TRBJ1-3 gives the whole variable domain DGGITQSPKYLFRKEGQNVTLSCEQNLNHDAMYWYRQDPGQGLRLIYYSQIVNDFQKGDIAEGYSVSREKKESFPLTVTSAQKNPTAFYLCATIPGSTDLGARNTIYFGEGSWLTVV.

The rearrangement uses TRBV7-9 and TRBJ2-2, with 10 bases fitting TRBD1. This CDR3 region has 15 residues. Trimming at V came to 5 bases and at J to 4 bases, leaving 4 bases not matched to a gene. Looked up from germline, CDR1 is SEHNR and CDR2 is FQNEAQ (reference sequence). This CDR3 is CASSIDRGRTGELFF. The CDR3 nucleotides are TGTGCCAGCAGCATTGACAGGGGGCGCACCGGGGAGCTGTTTTTT.

The chain employs TRBV27 and TRBJ1-2; TRBD1 agrees at 7 bases. This CDR3 is built from 16 residues. Germline-derived CDR1 and CDR2 are MNHEY and SMNVEV (reference sequence). Germline trimming cut 5 bases from V and 0 bases from J; bases unmatched to any gene: 9. CDR3 region: CASSPRDSTSNYGYTF. The CDR3 DNA reads as TGTGCCAGCAGTCCCCGGGACAGTACCTCTAACTATGGCTACACCTTC.

The rearrangement links TRBV28 to TRBJ2-7; 8 nucleotides align to TRBD1. Germline CDR1 and CDR2: MDHEN and SYDVKM. This CDR3 spans 13 amino acids. Trimming at V came to 8 bases and at J to 5 bases, leaving 8 bases not matched to a gene. CDR3 bases: TGTGCCAGCGGGACAGGCCTGCCCCACGAGCAGTACTTC. Amino acids: CASGTGLPHEQYF.

This clone was detected only once. The chain recombines TRBV5-1 with TRBJ2-7; 7 bases line up with TRBD1. Germline lookup yields CDR1 SGHRS and CDR2 YFSETQ. V was pared by 4 bases and J by 5 bases, with 6 bases of the junction left unmatched. The CDR3 runs 13 residues. Here the CDR3 reads CASSPDRIDEQYF. CDR3 nucleotides: TGCGCCAGCAGCCCGGACAGGATAGACGAGCAGTACTTC.

This clone was found once. CDR3: CASSLGGRQGGETQYF. Here the CDR3 DNA reads TGCGCCAGCAGCCTTGGGGGGCGACAGGGTGGAGAGACCCAGTACTTC. The chain joins TRBV5-1 to TRBJ2-5, with D possibly being TRBD1 (7 bases). The CDR3 contains 16 residues. V was shortened by 4 bases and J by 4 bases, with 20 bases between the two germline ends. Germline loops: CDR1 SGHRS, CDR2 YFSETQ.

The table lists this clone with a count of one. The V call is TRBV11-2, the J call TRBJ2-7; 7 bases line up with TRBD2. V gave up 5 bases and J gave up 0 bases; unmatched junction bases: 4. The CDR3 extends over 14 amino acids. Germline CDR1 SGHAT, CDR2 FQNNGV. CDR3 loop: CASSPLAGSYEQYF. The CDR3 DNA follows: TGTGCCAGCAGCCCTTTAGCGGGCTCCTACGAGCAGTACTTC.